The clone carrying this TCR beta chain showed up just a few times. Its antigen is not known. Treatment described: oral pan-JAK inhibitor, 5-10 mg twice daily. This sample was included in a study of CD8+ T cells in alopecia areata. Study as a whole: Treated patients were given oral tofacitinib, which was dosed at 5 to 10 mg twice daily. Tofacitinib ran for 6 to 18 months before 6 months off drug. Study-wide points: Throughout tofacitinib, many expanded lesional clones continued to persist in scalp and blood. It was lesional scalp, especially alopecia totalis/universalis, that showed higher clonality than normal scalp.

As the sequencing template, cDNA was produced by extracting RNA and reverse transcribing it. Generated by immunoSEQ multiplex PCR, the TCRdb table keeps only in-frame clones and is missing some. The sample includes about 200,000 clones, over 60% of them seen just once. This material consisted of CD4+ T cells sorted from blood, taken at week 4, from a patient treated with tofacitinib. The receptor's source is a human donor with alopecia areata.

The CDR3 region is CASRVLGWGGYTF. The CDR3 coding sequence is TGTGCCAGCCGCGTGCTGGGATGGGGTGGCTACACCTTC. The chain uses TRBV6-5 and TRBJ1-2; D call uncertain. V lost 8 bases, J lost 7 bases, and 17 bases lay in between. Germline V gene lookup returns CDR1 MNHEY and CDR2 SVGAGI. CDR3 length: 13 residues.